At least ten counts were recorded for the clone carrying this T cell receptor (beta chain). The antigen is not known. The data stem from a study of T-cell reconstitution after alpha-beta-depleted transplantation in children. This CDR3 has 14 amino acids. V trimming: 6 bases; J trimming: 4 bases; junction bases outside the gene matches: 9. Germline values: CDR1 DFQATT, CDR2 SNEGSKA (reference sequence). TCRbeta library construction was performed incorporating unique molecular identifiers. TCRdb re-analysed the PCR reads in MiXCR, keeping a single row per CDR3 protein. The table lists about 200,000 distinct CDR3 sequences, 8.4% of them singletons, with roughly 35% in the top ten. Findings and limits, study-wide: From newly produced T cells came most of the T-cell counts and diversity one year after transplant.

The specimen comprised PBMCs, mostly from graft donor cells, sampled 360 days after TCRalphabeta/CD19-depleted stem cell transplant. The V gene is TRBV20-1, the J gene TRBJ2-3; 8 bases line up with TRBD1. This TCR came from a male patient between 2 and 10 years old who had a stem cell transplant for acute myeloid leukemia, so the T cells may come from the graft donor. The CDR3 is CSAQDRVFADTQYF. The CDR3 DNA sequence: TGCAGTGCCCAGGACAGGGTGTTCGCAGATACGCAGTATTTT.